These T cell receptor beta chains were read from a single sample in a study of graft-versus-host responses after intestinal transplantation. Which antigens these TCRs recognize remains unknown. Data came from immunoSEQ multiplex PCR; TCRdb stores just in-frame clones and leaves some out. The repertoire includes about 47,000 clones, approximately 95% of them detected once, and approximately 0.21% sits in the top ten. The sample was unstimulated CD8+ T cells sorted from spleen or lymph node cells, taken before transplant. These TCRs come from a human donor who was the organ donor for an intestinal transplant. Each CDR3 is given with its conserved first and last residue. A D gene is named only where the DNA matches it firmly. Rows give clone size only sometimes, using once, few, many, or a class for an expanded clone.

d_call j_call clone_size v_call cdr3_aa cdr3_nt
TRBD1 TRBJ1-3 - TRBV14 CASSWDSNGNTIYF TGTGCCAGCAGTTGGGACAGCAACGGAAACACCATATATTTT
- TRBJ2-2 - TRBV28 CASSFFAGNTGELFF TGTGCCAGCAGTTTTTTCGCGGGGAACACCGGGGAGCTGTTTTTT
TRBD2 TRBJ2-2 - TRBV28 CASSFWASGGADTGELFF TGTGCCAGCAGTTTCTGGGCTAGCGGGGGGGCCGACACCGGGGAGCTGTTTTTT
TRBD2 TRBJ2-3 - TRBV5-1 CASRPRTSGGFDTQYF TGCGCCAGCAGACCACGGACTAGCGGGGGCTTCGATACGCAGTATTTT
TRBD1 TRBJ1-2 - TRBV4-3 CASSQEGEWDRGYTF TGCGCCAGCAGCCAAGAAGGTGAATGGGACAGGGGCTACACCTTC
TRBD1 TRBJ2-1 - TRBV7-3 CASSLTGQGFYNEQFF TGTGCCAGCAGCTTAACGGGACAGGGTTTCTACAATGAGCAGTTCTTC
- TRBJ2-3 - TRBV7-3 CASSLQGGARYTQYF TGTGCCAGCAGCTTACAAGGGGGGGCTAGATATACGCAGTATTTT
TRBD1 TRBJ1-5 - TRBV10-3 CAISTGGNQPQHF TGTGCCATCAGTACAGGGGGCAATCAGCCCCAGCATTTT
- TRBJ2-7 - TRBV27 CASTHGIDHEQYF TGTGCCAGTACCCATGGCATCGACCACGAGCAGTACTTC
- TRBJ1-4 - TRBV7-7 CASSLVPPRGRGEGEKLFF TGTGCCAGCAGCTTAGTTCCCCCCAGGGGAAGGGGGGAGGGGGAAAAACTGTTTTTT
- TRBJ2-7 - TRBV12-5 CASGLLGPKHRQYF TGTGCTAGTGGTTTGTTAGGGCCAAAACATCGGCAGTACTTC
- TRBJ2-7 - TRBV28 CASSFSRVWEQYF TGTGCCAGCAGTTTTTCAAGAGTGTGGGAGCAGTACTTC
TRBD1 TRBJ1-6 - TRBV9 CASSVDRDSWVNSPLHF TGTGCCAGCAGCGTAGATCGGGACAGCTGGGTTAATTCACCCCTCCACTTT
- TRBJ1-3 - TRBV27 CASSLGYGGMNTIYF TGTGCCAGCAGTCTGGGTTACGGAGGGATGAACACCATATATTTT
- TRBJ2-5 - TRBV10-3 CAISARTALGAQETQYF TGTGCCATCAGTGCCAGAACAGCCCTGGGGGCCCAAGAGACCCAGTACTTC
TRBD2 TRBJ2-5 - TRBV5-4 CASSSLGLAGVNIQETQYF TGTGCCAGCAGCTCCCTCGGACTAGCGGGGGTTAATATACAAGAGACCCAGTACTTC
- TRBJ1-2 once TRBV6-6 CASSSMPTGNYGYTF TGTGCCAGCAGTTCAATGCCGACGGGAAACTATGGCTACACCTTC
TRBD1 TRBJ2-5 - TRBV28 CASSLWATGVDQETQYF TGTGCCAGCAGTTTGTGGGCGACAGGGGTGGACCAAGAGACCCAGTACTTC
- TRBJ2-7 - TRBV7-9 CASSLDSRLGDEQYF TGTGCCAGCAGCCTAGACAGCCGACTGGGGGACGAGCAGTACTTC
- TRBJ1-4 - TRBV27 CASRQGRNEKLFF TGTGCCAGCAGACAGGGAAGGAATGAAAAACTGTTTTTT
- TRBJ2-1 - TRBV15 CATRTDRYNEQFF TGTGCCACCCGGACGGACCGTTACAATGAGCAGTTCTTC
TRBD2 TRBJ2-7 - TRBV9 CASSVAGGSGYEQYF TGTGCCAGCAGCGTAGCCGGGGGGTCTGGATACGAGCAGTACTTC
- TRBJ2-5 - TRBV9 CASSAQVHQETQYF TGTGCCAGCAGCGCGCAAGTACATCAAGAGACCCAGTACTTC
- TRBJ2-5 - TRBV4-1 CASSQTKSAETQYF TGCGCCAGCAGCCAGACTAAGTCTGCGGAGACCCAGTACTTC
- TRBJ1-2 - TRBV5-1 CASSLVGQTNYGYTF TGCGCCAGCAGCTTGGTCGGTCAGACTAACTATGGCTACACCTTC